This section outlines one TCR beta chain sequence together with its context. This entry is derived from a study of control samples from healthy donors and cancer patients. Germline V gene lookup returns CDR1 MDHEN and CDR2 SYDVKM. V gave up 3 bases and J gave up 3 bases, with 8 bases separating them. CDR3 length: 14 residues. The protocol was immunoSEQ multiplex PCR, while the TCRdb copy is restricted to in-frame clones and leaves out a portion. The sample holds approximately 170,000 clones, around 87% seen once. This chain links TRBV28 with TRBJ1-4; D gene uncertain. The sequence was obtained from a woman aged 50 to 65 in good health. The sample was blood. Here the CDR3 reads CASSFIASNEKLFF. In DNA form, the CDR3 reads TGTGCCAGCAGTTTCATCGCGTCTAATGAAAAACTGTTTTTT.